This paragraph reports one T cell receptor beta chain. The source of the sample is a study of control samples from healthy donors and cancer patients. Germline V gene lookup returns CDR1 SGHRS and CDR2 YFSETQ. The CDR3 length is 15 residues. The ends were cut back, 4 bases at V and 4 bases at J, with 14 bases in the middle. Generated by immunoSEQ multiplex PCR, the TCRdb table keeps only in-frame clones and is missing some. The sample carries more than 140,000 clones, roughly 94% recorded once. The sample was blood. The source of this sequence is a man aged 35 to 55 in good health. The rearrangement uses TRBV5-1 and TRBJ1-4; D gene ambiguous. The CDR3 protein is CASSPETLLNEKLFF. Written as DNA, the CDR3 is TGCGCCAGCAGCCCGGAGACACTCCTTAATGAAAAACTGTTTTTT.